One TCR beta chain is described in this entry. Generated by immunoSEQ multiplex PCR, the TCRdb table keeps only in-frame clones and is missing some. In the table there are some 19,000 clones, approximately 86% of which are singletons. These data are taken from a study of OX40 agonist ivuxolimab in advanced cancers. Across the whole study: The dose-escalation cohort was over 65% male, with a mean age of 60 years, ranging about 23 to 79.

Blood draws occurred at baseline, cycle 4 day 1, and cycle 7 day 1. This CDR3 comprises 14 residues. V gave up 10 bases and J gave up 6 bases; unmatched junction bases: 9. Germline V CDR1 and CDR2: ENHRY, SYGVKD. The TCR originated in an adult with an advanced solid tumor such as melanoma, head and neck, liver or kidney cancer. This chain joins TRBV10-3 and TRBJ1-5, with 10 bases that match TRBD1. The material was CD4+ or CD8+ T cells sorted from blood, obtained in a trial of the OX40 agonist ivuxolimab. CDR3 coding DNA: TGTGCCACTGAGGACAGGGGGGACGCTCAGCCCCAGCATTTT. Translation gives CATEDRGDAQPQHF.